The text below deals with one T cell receptor beta chain. The data originate from a study of T cell responses to AZD1222 COVID-19 vaccine. The method was immunoSEQ multiplex PCR; TCRdb's version includes in-frame clones alone and lacks a portion of them. The table includes 100,000 to 150,000 clones, 85% to 90% detected once. V was pared by 5 bases and J by 4 bases, with 8 bases between. CDR3 length: 12 amino acids. Sequenced material: peripheral blood, taken on day 0 of AZD1222 vaccination. This TCR was recovered from an adult in good health. V and J are TRBV12-3 or TRBV12-4 and TRBJ1-2; D is unclear. Here the CDR3 DNA reads TGTGCCAGCAGTAGGGTCGGCTATGGCTACACCTTC. Amino acid sequence: CASSRVGYGYTF.